The clone carrying this T cell receptor beta chain showed up just a few times. This sample is part of a study of blood T cells in healthy people across ages. Researchers isolated at least 7 million PBMCs per sample. The second PCR ran roughly 7 to 11 cycles with a sample-barcoded 5' primer and J-beta primers. A 12-random-nucleotide template-switch adaptor tagged each cDNA molecule. TCRdb passed the 5' RACE reads through MiXCR, listing each CDR3 protein once. The table lists approximately 780,000 distinct CDR3 sequences, 25% to 30% of them singletons. The V and J ends lost 4 bases and 1 base, in that order; junction bases with no gene match: 5. The CDR3 is 16 residues long. Germline V gene lookup returns CDR1 SGHRS and CDR2 YFSETQ. The data also belong to a second study, concerning T cells of mothers and their children.

The V and J genes are TRBV5-1 and TRBJ2-1; 10 nucleotides match TRBD1. This clonotype originated in a boy aged 5-17 years in good health. Sequences were obtained from blood. CDR3 amino acids: CASSPTGGPSYNEQFF. CDR3 nucleotide sequence: TGCGCCAGCAGCCCGACAGGGGGCCCTTCCTACAATGAGCAGTTCTTC. The entire variable domain, with the rest obtained from reference TRBV5-1 and TRBJ2-1, is as follows: KAGVTQTPRYLIKTRGQQVTLSCSPISGHRSVSWYQQTPGQGLQFLFEYFSETQRNKGNFPGRFSGRQFSNSRSEMNVSTLELGDSALYLCASSPTGGPSYNEQFFGPGTRLTVL.